The next 28 T cell receptor beta chains were all read from a single sample in a study of cytomegalovirus exposure and HLA in healthy donors. Sequenced by immunoSEQ multiplex PCR; TCRdb stores in-frame clones only, minus some. The repertoire consists of fewer than 150,000 clones, with roughly 88% occurring once and the leading ten covering around 2%. Sample: PBMCs. Receptors were obtained from a man between 18 and 35 years old in good health and CMV-seronegative.

The chain carries TRBV6-1 and TRBJ2-7; possible D gene TRBD2, 5 bases. V dropped 6 bases and J dropped 2 bases, with 11 bases sitting between them. The germline V gene encodes CDR1 MNHNS and CDR2 SASEGT. The CDR3 has 13 residues. The CDR3 is CASSVLGAYEQYF. In DNA, the CDR3 is TGTGCCAGCAGCGTCCTCGGGGCCTACGAGCAGTACTTC.

CDR3 bases: TGTGCCAGCAGTGATACCCAGGGATTGGGAGGCTACACCTTC. Residues: CASSDTQGLGGYTF. The chain employs TRBV6-1 and TRBJ1-2; possible D gene TRBD1, 5 bases. Germline CDR1 is MNHNS and CDR2 is SASEGT. This CDR3 spans 14 amino acids. The ends were cut back, 3 bases at V and 8 bases at J, with 16 bases in the middle.

CDR3 in DNA: TGTGCCAGCAGTTACTTCGGGACTAGCGGTGGGGAGACCCAGTACTTC. This codes for CASSYFGTSGGETQYF. The chain recombines TRBV6-6 with TRBJ2-5, with 11 bases that match TRBD2. Germline CDR1 MNHNY, CDR2 SVGAGI (reference sequence). V shed 1 base and J 5 bases; nucleotides not matched to a gene: 6. The CDR3 runs 16 residues.

The CDR3 nucleotides are TGTGCCAGCAGTGAAACCGGGACAGGCACCGGGGAGCTGTTTTTT. Translating it yields CASSETGTGTGELFF. The gene calls are TRBV27 and TRBJ2-2; 8 nucleotides align to TRBD1. Per germline, CDR1 MNHEY and CDR2 SMNVEV (reference sequence). The length of the CDR3 is 15 residues. The V gene end was trimmed by 5 bases and the J gene end by 4 bases; junction bases not matched to a gene: 6.

This clone has a handful of counts. The rearrangement uses TRBV27 and TRBJ1-1, with 8 positions matching TRBD1. Germline V gene sequence: CDR1 MNHEY, CDR2 SMNVEV (reference sequence). This CDR3 contains 13 residues. V lost 5 bases to trimming and J lost 6 bases; unmatched junction nucleotides: 5. The CDR3 DNA is TGTGCCAGCAGTGACAGGGGTTTCTCTGAAGCTTTCTTT. Its protein is CASSDRGFSEAFF.

The V call is TRBV2, the J call TRBJ1-5; 10 nucleotides line up with TRBD1. The germline gives CDR1 SNHLY, CDR2 FYNNEI. V shed 6 bases, J shed 2 bases, and the junction held 4 bases outside the gene matches. The CDR3 sequence is 15 residues long. The CDR3 DNA follows: TGTGCCAGCAGGGACGGGACAGGGGGCAATCAGCCCCAGCATTTT. It is translated as CASRDGTGGNQPQHF.

This clone was observed a handful of times. V usage is TRBV27 and J usage is TRBJ1-6; TRBD1 matches 8 bases. CDR1 MNHEY and CDR2 SMNVEV come from the germline V gene (reference sequence). V shed 6 bases, J shed 7 bases, and the junction held 8 bases outside the gene matches. CDR3 length: 15 amino acids. CDR3 region: CASRPGQVINSPLHF. DNA of the CDR3: TGTGCCAGCAGACCGGGACAGGTTATCAATTCACCCCTCCACTTT.

The chain's CDR3 is CASSLRSSHQPQHF. The CDR3 bases are TGTGCCAGCAGTCTTCGGTCATCTCATCAGCCCCAGCATTTT. The chain uses TRBV27 and TRBJ1-5, with D hard to call. The CDR3 length is 14 residues. V lost 5 bases to trimming and J lost 5 bases, with 13 bases between them. Germline CDR1 MNHEY, CDR2 SMNVEV (reference sequence).

This clone was picked up a small number of times. The chain carries TRBV7-2 and TRBJ2-2, with 9 bases that match TRBD2. Unmatched junction bases numbered 4, after V lost 5 bases and J lost 0 bases. This CDR3 has 16 residues. Germline CDR1 SGHTA, CDR2 FQGNSA. The CDR3 DNA is TGTGCCAGCAGCACATCTAGCGGGACGAACACCGGGGAGCTGTTTTTT. Translating it yields CASSTSSGTNTGELFF. The full variable domain, in which reference TRBV7-2 and TRBJ2-2 provide the parts outside the CDR3, is GAGVSQSPSNKVTEKGKDVELRCDPISGHTALYWYRQSLGQGLEFLIYFQGNSAPDKSGLPSDRFSAERTGGSVSTLTIQRTQQEDSAVYLCASSTSSGTNTGELFFGEGSRLTVL.

This chain connects TRBV7-9 to TRBJ2-3; TRBD2 aligns across 8 bases. Trimming removed 2 bases from V and 2 bases from J; junction bases left unmatched: 9. This CDR3 is 17 amino acids long. CDR1 and CDR2 (germline): SEHNR, FQNEAQ (reference sequence). The CDR3 coding sequence is TGTGCCAGCAGCTTACCGTGGGGGCGGGAGGACACAGATACGCAGTATTTT. Amino acids: CASSLPWGREDTDTQYF.

The chain links TRBV28 to TRBJ2-4; 7 nucleotides match TRBD1. The CDR3 is made up of 15 amino acids. CDR1 is MDHEN, CDR2 SYDVKM, per germline. V trimming: 1 base; J trimming: 4 bases; junction bases outside the gene matches: 4. As DNA, the CDR3 is TGTGCCAGCAGTTTATCCGGGACAGCAAAAAACATTCAGTACTTC. Encoded protein: CASSLSGTAKNIQYF. Supplemented by reference TRBV28 and TRBJ2-4, the full variable domain reads DVKVTQSSRYLVKRTGEKVFLECVQDMDHENMFWYRQDPGLGLRLIYFSYDVKMKEKGDIPEGYSVSREKKERFSLILESASTNQTSMYLCASSLSGTAKNIQYFGAGTRLSVL.

This chain connects TRBV7-2 to TRBJ2-1, with 11 positions matching TRBD2. Germline V CDR1 and CDR2: SGHTA, FQGNSA. Losses at the gene ends were 2 bases for V and 10 bases for J; bases not matched to a gene: 7. The CDR3 runs to 15 residues. The CDR3 loop is CASSLSSGGTREQFF. The DNA of the CDR3 is TGTGCCAGCAGCTTATCTAGCGGGGGGACCAGGGAGCAGTTCTTC.

The chain uses TRBV7-2 and TRBJ1-6, with D perhaps matching TRBD1 (5 bases). The CDR3 contains 14 residues. V lost 2 bases to trimming and J lost 7 bases, with 9 bases between them. CDR1 is SGHTA, CDR2 FQGNSA, per germline. In nucleotides, the CDR3 is TGTGCCAGCAGCTTAACAGGACTAAATTCACCCCTCCACTTT. It yields the protein CASSLTGLNSPLHF.

The genes are TRBV28 and TRBJ1-5, with D maybe TRBD1 (6 bases). V was cut by 10 bases and J by 3 bases, with 16 bases left in between. Looked up from germline, CDR1 is MDHEN and CDR2 is SYDVKM. This CDR3 contains 14 residues. The CDR3 sequence: CATTGTHDNQPQHF. CDR3 bases: TGTGCCACCACAGGGACACATGACAATCAGCCCCAGCATTTT.

V usage is TRBV28 and J usage is TRBJ1-2; TRBD1 might be the D (6 bases). Looked up from germline, CDR1 is MDHEN and CDR2 is SYDVKM. V was clipped by 11 bases and J by 4 bases, with 23 bases between them. The CDR3 spans 15 residues. The CDR3 region has the DNA TGTGCCGTCCAACCTCCGGGGGGGCTGGGCTATGGCTACACCTTC. This gives the protein CAVQPPGGLGYGYTF.

This clone was seen only a few times. The chain links TRBV11-2 to TRBJ2-7, with 9 bases matching TRBD1. Losses at the gene ends were 3 bases for V and 5 bases for J; bases not matched to a gene: 14. Germline CDR1 and CDR2: SGHAT and FQNNGV. The length of the CDR3 is 17 residues. CDR3 sequence: CASSFSITGTGFDEQYF. In nucleotides, the CDR3 is TGTGCCAGCAGCTTTTCAATTACCGGGACAGGGTTCGACGAGCAGTACTTC.

The chain couples TRBV19 to TRBJ2-3; 11 bases agree with TRBD2. CDR1 and CDR2 (germline): LNHDA, SQIVND (reference sequence). V dropped 4 bases and J dropped 0; count of bases not matched to a gene: 6. CDR3 length equals 17 residues. For the CDR3, the DNA is TGTGCCAGTAGTACAGGGACTAGCGGAACTAGCACAGATACGCAGTATTTT. Amino acids: CASSTGTSGTSTDTQYF.

The chain couples TRBV6-6 to TRBJ2-1; TRBD2 agrees at 14 bases. Germline CDR1 MNHNY, CDR2 SVGAGI (reference sequence). CDR3 length: 16 residues. With 2 bases clipped from V and 9 bases from J, the junction kept 6 bases outside the gene matches. CDR3 DNA sequence: TGTGCCAGCAGTTACGGGACTAGCGGGAGTCAGGGTGAGCAGTTCTTC. Amino acids: CASSYGTSGSQGEQFF.

The CDR3, as DNA: TGTGCCAGCAGCGGAGGGACTAGCGGCACAGATACGCAGTATTTT. Residues: CASSGGTSGTDTQYF. V is TRBV7-7 and J is TRBJ2-3; 10 bases map to TRBD2. Per germline, CDR1 SSHAT and CDR2 FNYEAQ (reference sequence). The CDR3 spans 15 residues. The J segment lost 1 base and the V segment lost 5 bases, leaving 3 bases of the junction unmatched. The whole variable domain, filled in from reference TRBV7-7 and TRBJ2-3, reads GAGVSQSPRYKVTKRGQDVTLRCDPISSHATLYWYQQALGQGPEFLTYFNYEAQPDKSGLPSDRFSAERPEGSISTLTIQRTEQRDSAMYRCASSGGTSGTDTQYFGPGTRLTVL.

The V call is TRBV11-1, the J call TRBJ2-5; 9 bases are a match to TRBD2. V lost 3 bases and J lost 2; bases outside the gene matches: 7. Germline V CDR1 and CDR2: SGHAT, FQDESV (reference sequence). The CDR3 is made up of 16 amino acids. In DNA, the CDR3 is TGTGCCAGCAGCTTGTCGACTAGCGGTAATCAAGAGACCCAGTACTTC. It is translated as CASSLSTSGNQETQYF.

This chain uses TRBV18 with TRBJ1-1; 11 bases map to TRBD1. V lost 3 bases, J lost 4 bases, and 7 bases stayed unmatched. There are 16 residues in the CDR3. From germline, CDR1 is KGHSH and CDR2 LQKENI. The CDR3: CASSPMGTGGATEAFF. CDR3 in DNA: TGTGCCAGCTCACCGATGGGGACAGGGGGGGCCACTGAAGCTTTCTTT.

The V and J genes are TRBV11-2 and TRBJ2-2; the match to TRBD1 covers 7 bases. With 6 bases clipped from V and 5 bases from J, the junction kept 6 bases outside the gene matches. The germline CDR1 and CDR2 sequences are SGHAT and FQNNGV. The CDR3 sequence is 14 residues long. The CDR3 region is CASSSGQRTGELFF. In DNA form, the CDR3 reads TGTGCCAGCAGTTCGGGACAGAGAACCGGGGAGCTGTTTTTT.

The chain couples TRBV28 to TRBJ2-7; 8 nucleotides line up with TRBD2. The length of the CDR3 is 15 residues. J was trimmed by 3 bases and V by 5 bases; bases with no gene match: 9. From germline, CDR1 is MDHEN and CDR2 SYDVKM. The chain's CDR3 is CASSREVLADYEQYF. DNA of the CDR3: TGTGCCAGCAGTCGAGAGGTACTAGCGGACTACGAGCAGTACTTC. The full variable domain, in which reference TRBV28 and TRBJ2-7 provide the parts outside the CDR3, is DVKVTQSSRYLVKRTGEKVFLECVQDMDHENMFWYRQDPGLGLRLIYFSYDVKMKEKGDIPEGYSVSREKKERFSLILESASTNQTSMYLCASSREVLADYEQYFGPGTRLTVT.

The rearrangement links TRBV28 to TRBJ1-2; tentative D call: TRBD1 (6 bases). The CDR3 runs to 11 residues. Trimming pared 7 bases from V and 5 bases from J, leaving 8 bases between. CDR1 is MDHEN, CDR2 SYDVKM, per germline. CDR3 bases: TGTGCCAGCACGGACAGTTATGGCTACACCTTC. This codes for CASTDSYGYTF.

This clone was seen only once. V is TRBV2 and J is TRBJ2-7, with 7 nucleotides matching TRBD2. Per the germline V gene, CDR1 is SNHLY and CDR2 is FYNNEI. The V and J ends lost 0 bases and 9 bases, in that order; junction bases with no gene match: 17. The CDR3 spans 17 residues. CDR3 nucleotides: TGTGCCAGCAGTGAAGCCGCGGGAGAGGGGCCTAGGGTTTGGCAGTACTTC. This gives the protein CASSEAAGEGPRVWQYF.

This clone was observed a few times. This chain uses TRBV25-1 with TRBJ2-1; 7 bases agree with TRBD1. Germline CDR1 and CDR2: MGHDK and SYGVNS. The CDR3 contains 15 residues. V dropped 4 bases and J dropped 13; count of bases not matched to a gene: 16. Here the CDR3 reads CASSVPTGSRLRQFF. The CDR3, as DNA: TGTGCCAGCAGTGTTCCGACAGGGTCAAGATTAAGACAGTTCTTC. Together with reference TRBV25-1 and TRBJ2-1, the CDR3 gives the full variable domain: EADIYQTPRYLVIGTGKKITLECSQTMGHDKMYWYQQDPGMELHLIHYSYGVNSTEKGDLSSESTVSRIRTEHFPLTLESARPSHTSQYLCASSVPTGSRLRQFFGPGTRLTVL.

The chain joins TRBV21-1 to TRBJ2-7; the D call in the table, TRBD2, was not verified against the DNA. TRBV21-1 is labeled a pseudogene. The CDR3 loop spans 16 amino acids. The CDR3 DNA is TGTGCCAGCAGCAAATTAGGAACACGCGGGAACTACGAGCAGTACTTC. Its protein product is CASSKLGTRGNYEQYF.

The J gene is TRBJ1-1, the V gene TRBV6-1; TRBD1 matches at 7 bases. The V segment lost 6 bases and the J segment 0 bases; nucleotides outside the gene matches: 7. CDR1 and CDR2 from the germline V gene are MNHNS and SASEGT. There are 15 residues in the CDR3. CDR3 amino acids: CASSEGTVMNTEAFF. CDR3 nucleotides: TGTGCCAGCAGCGAGGGGACAGTCATGAACACTGAAGCTTTCTTT.